This T cell receptor (beta chain) came from a study of control samples from healthy donors and cancer patients. The CDR3 consists of 13 residues. Trimming removed 6 bases from V and 6 bases from J; junction bases left unmatched: 4. The V gene's germline CDR1 is SNHLY and CDR2 FYNNEI. Here immunoSEQ multiplex PCR was the method, and the copy in TCRdb shows in-frame clones only, minus some. The table has approximately 82,000 clones, 93% seen once. Only a few counts were recorded for this clone. V usage is TRBV2 and J usage is TRBJ2-1, with 8 nucleotides matching TRBD2. The sequence was collected from a woman in her thirties or forties with lung cancer. The sequenced sample consisted of PBMCs. CDR3 sequence reads: CASRPGGPNEQFF. CDR3 DNA sequence: TGTGCCAGCAGACCGGGGGGGCCCAATGAGCAGTTCTTC.